This T cell receptor (beta chain) was retrieved from a study of cytomegalovirus exposure and HLA in healthy donors. For the study at large: It was reported in a later analysis that the 120 or so validation repertoires used the same platform as the approximately 600 first-cohort repertoires.

This clone was seen a few times. V dropped 0 bases and J dropped 2 bases, with 5 bases sitting between them. CDR1 and CDR2 (germline): MNHNY, SVGAGI (reference sequence). The CDR3 is 13 amino acids. The protocol was immunoSEQ multiplex PCR, while the TCRdb copy is restricted to in-frame clones and leaves out a portion. Of some 240,000 clones detected, around 86% appear once; the ten largest clones hold about 2%. The source is a woman under 30 in good health and CMV-seropositive. This chain joins TRBV6-6 and TRBJ2-7, with D maybe TRBD2 (5 bases). The sequenced sample consisted of PBMCs. The CDR3 protein is CASSYSTTYEQYF. The CDR3, as DNA: TGTGCCAGCAGTTACTCGACTACCTACGAGCAGTACTTC.